The 21 T cell receptor beta chains in this list originate from one sample, sequenced in a study of OX40 agonist ivuxolimab in advanced cancers. Using immunoSEQ multiplex PCR, the repertoire was profiled, and TCRdb retains in-frame clones only, with some absent. The data contain about 58,000 clones, 82% of them singletons. Sequencing used CD4+ or CD8+ T cells sorted from blood, obtained in a trial of the OX40 agonist ivuxolimab. The source of these receptors is an adult with an advanced solid tumor such as melanoma, head and neck, liver or kidney cancer.

This chain joins TRBV5-1 and TRBJ2-1; the match to TRBD2 covers 7 bases. This CDR3 spans 15 amino acids. CDR1 SGHRS and CDR2 YFSETQ come from the germline V gene. Germline trimming cut 5 bases from V and 1 base from J; bases unmatched to any gene: 6. The CDR3 region has the DNA TGCGCCAGCAGATTTAGCGGGTCTTCCTACAATGAGCAGTTCTTC. Translation gives CASRFSGSSYNEQFF.

This clone was observed a few times. V is TRBV10-2 and J is TRBJ1-1; tentatively, D is TRBD1 (6 bases). CDR1 and CDR2 (germline): WSHSY, SAAADI. The CDR3 length is 17 residues. Trimming pared 2 bases from V and 6 bases from J, leaving 22 bases between. This CDR3 is CASSEPRRGLILAEAFF. The CDR3 nucleotides read TGCGCCAGCAGTGAGCCTCGGAGGGGGTTGATTCTCGCTGAAGCTTTCTTT.

The genes are TRBV5-4 and TRBJ2-5; 11 nucleotides align to TRBD1. Germline-derived CDR1 and CDR2 are SGHNT and YYREEE (reference sequence). The CDR3 has 16 amino acids. The V and J ends lost 2 bases and 2 bases, in that order; junction bases with no gene match: 5. The CDR3 is CASSLRTGGGQETQYF. The CDR3 nucleotides read TGTGCCAGCAGCTTAAGGACAGGGGGCGGGCAAGAGACCCAGTACTTC.

The V gene is TRBV9, the J gene TRBJ2-5, with TRBD2 matching over 9 bases. The germline V gene encodes CDR1 SGDLS and CDR2 YYNGEE. CDR3 length: 14 residues. The trim removed 2 bases at V and 5 bases at J, leaving 4 bases unmatched. DNA for the CDR3: TGTGCCAGCAGCGTCGGGACTAGCCTCGAGACCCAGTACTTC. Its protein product is CASSVGTSLETQYF. Supplemented by reference TRBV9 and TRBJ2-5, the full variable domain reads DSGVTQTPKHLITATGQRVTLRCSPRSGDLSVYWYQQSLDQGLQFLIQYYNGEERAKGNILERFSAQQFPDLHSELNLSSLELGDSALYFCASSVGTSLETQYFGPGTRLLVL.

About this clone itself: At one of its ends the junction is not consistent with the germline gene, which may arise from a read error. The rearrangement uses TRBV7-4 and TRBJ2-2; 10 bases align to TRBD2. This CDR3 region has 18 residues. CDR1 is SGHVT and CDR2 is SQSDAQ in the germline V gene. The CDR3: CASSPDPPSGRDHRGAVF. Here the CDR3 DNA reads TGTGCCAGCAGCCCGGATCCCCCTAGCGGGAGAGACCACCGGGGAGCTGTTTTT.

The chain joins TRBV5-4 to TRBJ2-5; D gene uncertain. Trimming took 3 bases from V and 2 from J, leaving 11 bases between them. Germline CDR1 SGHNT, CDR2 YYREEE (reference sequence). This CDR3 has 14 amino acids. CDR3 bases: TGTGCCAGCAGCTGGCGAGGATCTCAAGAGACCCAGTACTTC. Translated: CASSWRGSQETQYF.

The V call is TRBV5-4, the J call TRBJ2-1; D gene unclear. V lost 4 bases and J 4 bases, leaving 15 bases between the germline ends. Germline values: CDR1 SGHNT, CDR2 YYREEE (reference sequence). The CDR3 consists of 15 residues. The DNA for the CDR3 is TGTGCCAGCAGCCTGGAGAGACCACATTACAATGAGCAGTTCTTC. This encodes CASSLERPHYNEQFF.

The rearrangement joins TRBV19 to TRBJ1-1, with D maybe TRBD1 (5 bases). V shed 11 bases and J shed 0 bases, with 10 bases lying between them. This CDR3 region has 12 residues. Germline values: CDR1 LNHDA, CDR2 SQIVND (reference sequence). The CDR3 DNA follows: TGTGCCTCCGGGGGGATGAACACTGAAGCTTTCTTT. Encoded protein: CASGGMNTEAFF. The full variable domain, completed using reference TRBV19 and TRBJ1-1, is DGGITQSPKYLFRKEGQNVTLSCEQNLNHDAMYWYRQDPGQGLRLIYYSQIVNDFQKGDIAEGYSVSREKKESFPLTVTSAQKNPTAFYLCASGGMNTEAFFGQGTRLTVV.

The CDR3: CASSSSGSTDTQYF. The CDR3 region has the DNA TGTGCCAGCAGCTCTAGCGGGAGCACAGATACGCAGTATTTT. The chain uses TRBV7-3 and TRBJ2-3; 8 bases fit TRBD2. CDR3 length: 14 residues. Germline V CDR1 and CDR2: SGHTA, FQGTGA. With 4 bases clipped from V and 0 bases from J, the junction kept 0 bases outside the gene matches.

The rearrangement uses TRBV7-6 and TRBJ2-3; 8 nucleotides agree with TRBD2. The CDR3 has 16 amino acids. Germline trimming cut 5 bases from V and 2 bases from J; bases unmatched to any gene: 9. The germline V gene has CDR1 SGHVS and CDR2 FNYEAQ. CDR3 sequence: CASSTRLAGITDTQYF. The DNA for the CDR3 is TGTGCCAGCAGCACCCGATTAGCGGGAATCACAGATACGCAGTATTTT.

The gene calls are TRBV30 and TRBJ1-5; tentatively, D is TRBD1 (6 bases). The CDR3 length is 13 residues. V gave up 1 base and J gave up 4 bases, with 8 bases separating them. The V gene's germline CDR1 is GTSNPN and CDR2 SVGIG (reference sequence). CDR3 sequence reads: CAWSGGANQPQHF. The CDR3 DNA is TGTGCCTGGAGTGGGGGGGCGAATCAGCCCCAGCATTTT.

The chain links TRBV9 to TRBJ2-3; D unclear. The CDR3 has 13 residues. V was shortened by 2 bases and J by 4 bases, with 8 bases between the two germline ends. Germline loops: CDR1 SGDLS, CDR2 YYNGEE. The CDR3: CASSVLGSDTQYF. DNA for the CDR3: TGTGCCAGCAGCGTGCTAGGCTCAGATACGCAGTATTTT.

The chain couples TRBV5-1 to TRBJ2-2, with D maybe TRBD1 (5 bases). The V gene's germline CDR1 is SGHRS and CDR2 YFSETQ. The CDR3 is 16 amino acids. V dropped 5 bases and J dropped 2 bases, with 16 bases sitting between them. In DNA, the CDR3 is TGCGCCAGCAGTGTTGTGGGGCAGGGAAACACCGGGGAGCTGTTTTTT. Translation: CASSVVGQGNTGELFF.

The chain has TRBV5-1 and TRBJ1-1; no clear D gene. Germline V CDR1 and CDR2: SGHRS, YFSETQ. V shed 1 base and J shed 0 bases, with 4 bases lying between them. CDR3 length equals 13 residues. CDR3 residues: CASSLSLNTEAFF. The DNA for the CDR3 is TGCGCCAGCAGCTTGTCACTGAACACTGAAGCTTTCTTT.

This rearrangement joins TRBV5-1 to TRBJ2-3; a possible D gene is TRBD1 (6 bases). The CDR3 totals 14 residues. Trimming shortened V by 2 bases and J by 5 bases, and 12 bases separated the two germline ends. CDR1 is SGHRS and CDR2 is YFSETQ in the germline V gene. This chain's CDR3 is CASSLGGVEDTQYF. CDR3 nucleotides: TGCGCCAGCAGCTTAGGGGGAGTGGAAGATACGCAGTATTTT.

This chain uses TRBV20-1 with TRBJ2-1; perhaps TRBD2 as D (5 bases). The germline V and J ends were trimmed by 3 bases and 5 bases, with 5 bases remaining between them. The germline gives CDR1 DFQATT, CDR2 SNEGSKA (reference sequence). This CDR3 is 11 amino acids long. The CDR3 loop reads CSASGDNEQFF. CDR3 sequence (DNA): TGCAGTGCTAGCGGGGACAATGAGCAGTTCTTC.

The rearrangement uses TRBV5-1 and TRBJ2-7, with D possibly TRBD2 on 6 matching bases. Germline V gives CDR1 SGHRS, CDR2 YFSETQ. Trimming took 2 bases from V and 0 from J, leaving 12 bases between them. This CDR3 is 15 amino acids long. The CDR3 DNA reads TGCGCCAGCAGCTTCGGCGGGGCCATCTCCTACGAGCAGTACTTC. Protein sequence: CASSFGGAISYEQYF.

This chain links TRBV6-1 with TRBJ2-2, with D maybe TRBD1 (6 bases). V dropped 8 bases and J dropped 0 bases, with 13 bases sitting between them. Germline V gene sequence: CDR1 MNHNS, CDR2 SASEGT. The CDR3 sequence is 15 residues long. The CDR3, as DNA: TGTGCCAGCCCGGGCACAGGGTCGAACACCGGGGAGCTGTTTTTT. Encoded protein: CASPGTGSNTGELFF.

This chain links TRBV6-4 with TRBJ1-1; D unresolved. V was pared by 6 bases and J by 1 base, with 9 bases between. Germline assignment: CDR1 MRHNA and CDR2 SNTAGT. The CDR3 is 13 residues long. Written as DNA, the CDR3 is TGTGCCAGCAGCCCGAGGGAGAACACTGAAGCTTTCTTT. Translated: CASSPRENTEAFF.

The J gene is TRBJ2-7, the V gene TRBV5-1, with D unclear. This CDR3 is built from 13 residues. V was pared by 5 bases and J by 1 base, with 10 bases between. Germline loops: CDR1 SGHRS, CDR2 YFSETQ. The CDR3 protein is CASSSSQSYEQYF. The DNA of the CDR3 is TGCGCCAGCAGTTCTTCACAGTCCTACGAGCAGTACTTC.

The V and J genes are TRBV30 and TRBJ2-2; either TRBD1 or TRBD2 may supply D (5 bases each). The germline V and J ends were trimmed by 0 bases and 7 bases, with 21 bases remaining between them. CDR3 length: 17 residues. Germline CDR1 reads GTSNPN; CDR2 reads SVGIG (reference sequence). CDR3 amino acids: CAWSVPGVGTGVGELFF. The DNA of the CDR3 is TGTGCCTGGAGTGTACCCGGGGTTGGTACAGGAGTCGGGGAGCTGTTTTTT.